These 8 T cell receptor beta chains originate from one sample sequenced in a study of regulatory T cells in long-lasting Graves disease. The time point: newly diagnosed GD, antithyroid drugs for less than 3 months. RNA from PBMCs was the source of the TCR library. HTBI primers from iRepertoire and Arm-PCR of CDR3 regions yielded the TCR beta libraries. In TCRdb, the multiplex PCR reads were re-called with MiXCR into one record per CDR3 protein. The table has 550,000 to 650,000 distinct CDR3 sequences, roughly 15% seen once. These same data were also listed under a study on T cells in Graves' hyperthyroidism and ophthalmopathy.

This material consisted of peripheral blood mononuclear cells (PBMCs), taken at new diagnosis, from a patient treated with antithyroid drugs. These receptor sequences come from a man aged 18 to 29 with Graves disease.

Many counts were recorded for this clonotype. The chain uses TRBV27 and TRBJ1-2; 11 bases map to TRBD1. V shed 7 bases and J 2 bases; nucleotides not matched to a gene: 3. Germline CDR1 is MNHEY and CDR2 is SMNVEV (reference sequence). The CDR3 runs to 14 residues. The CDR3 region has the DNA TGTGCCAGCACGCGGACAGGGGGCAACTATGGCTACACCTTC. This gives the protein CASTRTGGNYGYTF.

This clonotype has only one observation. The chain has TRBV2 and TRBJ2-7; D perhaps matches TRBD2 (5 bases). CDR3 length: 11 amino acids. Trimming left V 6 bases short and J 7 bases short, with 10 bases between. The germline V gene encodes CDR1 SNHLY and CDR2 FYNNEI. The CDR3 DNA is TGTGCCAGCAGATACACGGGGGAGCAGTACTTC. Residues: CASRYTGEQYF.

The V and J genes are TRBV12-3 or TRBV12-4 and TRBJ2-2, with 12 nucleotides matching TRBD1. V lost 3 bases, J lost 5 bases, and 4 bases stayed unmatched. The CDR3 sequence is 16 residues long. The DNA of the CDR3 is TGTGCCAGCAGTTTGGGGACAGGGGGCGGAACCGGGGAGCTGTTTTTT. Translation gives CASSLGTGGGTGELFF.

This clonotype was picked up a small number of times. The chain combines TRBV3-1 with TRBJ2-1; 7 positions match TRBD1. The J segment lost 13 bases and the V segment lost 0 bases, leaving 6 bases of the junction unmatched. CDR3 length equals 13 residues. Germline lookup yields CDR1 LGHDT and CDR2 YNNKEL (reference sequence). CDR3 region: CASSQEGGLSQFF. The CDR3, as DNA: TGTGCCAGCAGCCAAGAAGGGGGCCTTAGCCAGTTCTTC.

Worth noting for this clonotype: A much larger clone differs from this one at a single base, so this may be a read error. V is TRBV12-3 or TRBV12-4 and J is TRBJ2-1; 12 bases align to TRBD2. J gave up 8 bases and V 6 bases, and 8 bases lay outside the gene matches. This CDR3 has 15 residues. CDR3 DNA: TGTGCCAGCAGCCTGACTAGCGGGAGTAGGGATGAGCAGTTCTTC. Translation gives CASSLTSGSRDEQFF.

This clonotype was seen many times. This chain links TRBV12-3 or TRBV12-4 with TRBJ2-3; 7 bases are shared with TRBD1. The CDR3 runs 15 residues. The junction had 11 bases not matched to a gene; V was cut back by 6 bases and J by 5 bases. The CDR3 DNA is TGTGCCAGCAGCCTGCGGACAGGATCTAAAGATACGCAGTATTTT. Translating gives CASSLRTGSKDTQYF.

This clonotype was recorded many times. This sequence joins TRBV20-1 and TRBJ2-7; 7 bases are shared with TRBD1. Germline assignment: CDR1 DFQATT and CDR2 SNEGSKA (reference sequence). V was pared by 6 bases and J by 2 bases, with 10 bases of the junction left unmatched. The CDR3 sequence is 14 residues long. CDR3 sequence: CSATGQLRTYEQYF. For the CDR3, the DNA is TGCAGTGCAACGGGACAGCTAAGAACCTACGAGCAGTACTTC.

The genes are TRBV18 and TRBJ2-4; no clear D gene. The CDR3 runs 12 residues. Germline V CDR1 and CDR2: KGHSH, LQKENI. Trimming removed 3 bases from V and 7 bases from J, with 7 bases in between. For the CDR3, the DNA is TGTGCCAGCTCACCTGGATTGAACATTCAGTACTTC. The encoded protein is CASSPGLNIQYF.